Listed here are 26 T cell receptor beta chains from one sample, sequenced in a study of blood T cell repertoires in COVID-19. Sequencing was performed with immunoSEQ multiplex PCR; in TCRdb, only in-frame clones are kept and a portion is missing. The table records approximately 100,000 clones, 86% of them present only once. Input material: PBMCs or T cells enriched from blood (not recorded which). These TCRs come from a woman aged 45-65 years who had recovered from COVID-19.

The genes are TRBV2 and TRBJ1-5, with 9 bases that match TRBD1. Germline trimming cut 6 bases from V and 7 bases from J; bases unmatched to any gene: 13. The CDR3 covers 16 residues. Germline assignment: CDR1 SNHLY and CDR2 FYNNEI. CDR3: CASSEQGARGGQPQHF. The CDR3 DNA reads as TGTGCCAGCAGCGAACAGGGGGCGCGGGGTGGACAGCCCCAGCATTTT.

The V and J genes are TRBV3-1 (or the pseudogene TRBV3-2) and TRBJ1-1; TRBD1 might be the D (5 bases). Trimming stripped 4 bases from V and 3 bases from J, with 15 bases between. Germline loops: CDR1 LGHDT, CDR2 YNNKEL (reference sequence). The CDR3 has 15 residues. Here the CDR3 DNA reads TGTGCCAGCAGCCCCAGGGCCTGGAGGGACACTGAAGCTTTCTTT. This translates into CASSPRAWRDTEAFF.

This clone was seen a single time. The chain uses TRBV5-4 and TRBJ2-4; maybe TRBD1 (5 bases). CDR1 is SGHNT and CDR2 is YYREEE in the germline V gene (reference sequence). This CDR3 comprises 16 residues. Trimming pared 3 bases from V and 0 bases from J, leaving 13 bases between. As DNA, the CDR3 is TGTGCCAGCAGCTCCGCAGGGAATCCAGCCAAAAACATTCAGTACTTC. Amino acids: CASSSAGNPAKNIQYF.

V is TRBV27 and J is TRBJ2-1, with 14 bases matching TRBD2. V was clipped by 3 bases and J by 9 bases; unmatched bases: 7. CDR1 is MNHEY and CDR2 is SMNVEV in the germline V gene (reference sequence). The CDR3 has 16 residues. As DNA, the CDR3 is TGTGCCAGCAGTTTTCGGGGGACTAGCGGGAGCAGTGAGCAGTTCTTC. This sequence encodes CASSFRGTSGSSEQFF.

The chain links TRBV19 to TRBJ2-3; 7 nucleotides match TRBD2. The germline V gene encodes CDR1 LNHDA and CDR2 SQIVND (reference sequence). The CDR3 runs 16 residues. With 1 base clipped from V and 0 bases from J, the junction kept 4 bases outside the gene matches. CDR3 sequence: CASSIGPSGSTDTQYF. CDR3 coding DNA: TGTGCCAGTAGTATAGGGCCTAGCGGTAGCACAGATACGCAGTATTTT.

This clone was seen only a few times. V and J are TRBV28 and TRBJ1-6; 9 nucleotides agree with TRBD1. With V trimmed by 5 bases and J by 13 bases, 6 bases remained unmatched. CDR1 and CDR2 from the germline V gene are MDHEN and SYDVKM. There are 13 residues in the CDR3. The CDR3 loop reads CASSGDRAVPLHF. CDR3 in DNA: TGTGCCAGCAGTGGGGACAGGGCGGTTCCCCTCCACTTT.

V is TRBV3-1 (or the pseudogene TRBV3-2) and J is TRBJ1-4, with a tentative D call TRBD1 (6 bases). Germline-derived CDR1 and CDR2 are LGHDT and YNNKEL (reference sequence). V lost 2 bases and J 7 bases, leaving 11 bases between the germline ends. This CDR3 has 14 residues. The CDR3 sequence is CASSQRGAGEKLFF. The CDR3 DNA reads as TGTGCCAGCAGCCAACGGGGGGCAGGTGAAAAACTGTTTTTT.

This clone was picked up one time. The rearrangement joins TRBV5-5 to TRBJ1-2; D is undetermined. This CDR3 has 13 amino acids. V gave up 0 bases and J gave up 4 bases, with 7 bases separating them. CDR1 is SGHKS, CDR2 YYEKEE, per germline (reference sequence). The CDR3 DNA reads as TGTGCCAGCAGCTTGGATGGAGTCTATGGCTACACCTTC. Translation gives CASSLDGVYGYTF.

J is TRBJ1-6 and V is TRBV10-2; TRBD1 aligns across 8 bases. The germline gives CDR1 WSHSY, CDR2 SAAADI. CDR3 size: 16 residues. V trimming: 2 bases; J trimming: 5 bases; junction bases outside the gene matches: 5. CDR3 in amino acids: CASSEPRTGNNSPLHF. The CDR3 DNA reads as TGCGCCAGCAGTGAGCCAAGGACAGGGAATAATTCACCCCTCCACTTT.

The chain couples TRBV27 to TRBJ1-3; 9 bases are a match to TRBD1. The CDR3 runs to 14 residues. With V trimmed by 5 bases and J by 4 bases, 3 bases remained unmatched. Germline V gives CDR1 MNHEY, CDR2 SMNVEV (reference sequence). CDR3 amino acids: CASSRQGGGNTIYF. For the CDR3, the DNA is TGTGCCAGCAGTAGACAGGGGGGCGGAAACACCATATATTTT.

The chain uses TRBV7-2 and TRBJ2-1; D is unclear. The CDR3 is 14 residues long. Trimming pared 5 bases from V and 4 bases from J, leaving 12 bases between. CDR1 is SGHTA, CDR2 FQGNSA, per germline. CDR3 region: CASSPMTGYNEQFF. CDR3 sequence (DNA): TGTGCCAGCAGCCCGATGACGGGTTACAATGAGCAGTTCTTC. The full variable domain, with the rest looked up from reference TRBV7-2 and TRBJ2-1, is GAGVSQSPSNKVTEKGKDVELRCDPISGHTALYWYRQSLGQGLEFLIYFQGNSAPDKSGLPSDRFSAERTGGSVSTLTIQRTQQEDSAVYLCASSPMTGYNEQFFGPGTRLTVL.

This sequence joins TRBV7-3 and TRBJ2-2; D not certain. The CDR3 has 14 residues. The germline gives CDR1 SGHTA, CDR2 FQGTGA. Trimming pared 2 bases from V and 4 bases from J, leaving 8 bases between. CDR3 sequence (DNA): TGTGCCAGCAGCTTAGACTCGTTCACCGGGGAGCTGTTTTTT. This encodes CASSLDSFTGELFF. Full variable domain (outside the CDR3, taken from reference TRBV7-3 and TRBJ2-2): GAGVSQTPSNKVTEKGKYVELRCDPISGHTALYWYRQSLGQGPEFLIYFQGTGAADDSGLPNDRFFAVRPEGSVSTLKIQRTERGDSAVYLCASSLDSFTGELFFGEGSRLTVL.

V is TRBV4-1 and J is TRBJ1-4; D call uncertain. The CDR3 totals 16 residues. The V gene lost 5 bases and the J gene lost 1 base, with 14 bases spanning the gap. Germline V CDR1 and CDR2: MGHRA, YSYEKL. CDR3 residues: CASSRREWQTNEKLFF. CDR3 in DNA: TGCGCCAGCAGCAGAAGGGAGTGGCAAACTAATGAAAAACTGTTTTTT.

The rearrangement uses TRBV30 and TRBJ2-3; 9 bases are shared with TRBD2. J gave up 2 bases and V 0 bases, and 9 bases lay outside the gene matches. Germline V gene data show CDR1 as GTSNPN and CDR2 as SVGIG (reference sequence). The CDR3 extends over 17 amino acids. The CDR3 loop reads CAWSVSWRGGNTDTQYF. As DNA, the CDR3 is TGTGCCTGGAGTGTTAGTTGGCGGGGGGGAAACACAGATACGCAGTATTTT.

The chain joins TRBV28 to TRBJ2-3; the D gene is possibly TRBD1 (6 bases). V dropped 5 bases and J dropped 3 bases, with 9 bases sitting between them. This CDR3 comprises 13 residues. Per the germline V gene, CDR1 is MDHEN and CDR2 is SYDVKM. CDR3 protein: CASSIRGTDTQYF. The CDR3 nucleotides are TGTGCCAGCAGTATCAGGGGAACAGATACGCAGTATTTT.

The chain joins TRBV5-4 to TRBJ2-2; TRBD1 might be the D (6 bases). Germline V CDR1 and CDR2: SGHNT, YYREEE (reference sequence). The CDR3 extends over 13 amino acids. Deletions cut 3 bases from V and 8 bases from J, with 11 bases between. The CDR3 sequence: CASSSTGRGELFF. The CDR3 coding sequence is TGTGCCAGCAGCTCAACAGGGAGAGGGGAGCTGTTTTTT.

V and J are TRBV28 and TRBJ1-2; no clear D gene. Between the trimmed V and J ends, which lost 2 bases and 13 bases, there was a span of 17 bases. Germline V CDR1 and CDR2: MDHEN, SYDVKM. The CDR3 runs 13 residues. CDR3 sequence reads: CASSLRKLYSLTF. The CDR3 nucleotides are TGTGCCAGCAGTTTAAGAAAGTTATATAGTCTCACCTTC.

CDR3 bases: TGTGCCAGTACCGGCGAATGGGTTGAGGGAAACTATGGCTACACCTTC. Protein product: CASTGEWVEGNYGYTF. The chain recombines TRBV7-8 with TRBJ1-2; D not certain. This CDR3 contains 16 residues. Germline V gives CDR1 SGHVS, CDR2 FQNEAQ. The germline V and J ends were trimmed by 9 bases and 2 bases, with 22 bases remaining between them.

The chain carries TRBV7-3 and TRBJ2-1; weak D call: TRBD2 (6 bases). Germline CDR1 SGHTA, CDR2 FQGTGA. The CDR3 loop spans 13 amino acids. The V end was cut by 6 bases, the J end by 9 bases, with 15 bases between. The DNA of the CDR3 is TGTGCCAGCAGTGGGGAGGTGAAGGGTGAGCAGTTCTTC. Translation: CASSGEVKGEQFF.

J is TRBJ1-1 and V is TRBV28, with 7 bases that match TRBD1. The CDR3 is 16 residues long. CDR1 and CDR2 (germline): MDHEN, SYDVKM. Unmatched junction bases numbered 10, after V lost 3 bases and J lost 3 bases. This chain's CDR3 is CASSLVPTGLYTEAFF. CDR3 bases: TGTGCCAGCAGTTTGGTTCCGACAGGGCTGTACACTGAAGCTTTCTTT.

V and J are TRBV6-5 and TRBJ2-7, with 7 bases matching TRBD1. Germline V gene lookup returns CDR1 MNHEY and CDR2 SVGAGI. V lost 0 bases to trimming and J lost 2 bases; unmatched junction nucleotides: 1. The CDR3 is 14 amino acids. The CDR3 sequence: CASSYSTGTYEQYF. CDR3 DNA: TGTGCCAGCAGTTACTCGACAGGGACCTACGAGCAGTACTTC.

The rearrangement joins TRBV6-5 to TRBJ1-2; 7 bases are shared with TRBD1. CDR3 size: 14 residues. The V gene end was trimmed by 6 bases and the J gene end by 4 bases; junction bases not matched to a gene: 8. In germline, CDR1 is MNHEY, CDR2 SVGAGI. CDR3 coding DNA: TGTGCCAGCAGGAAGCCGGGACAGACCTATGGCTACACCTTC. It yields the protein CASRKPGQTYGYTF.

In this sample, this clone turned up once. The chain combines TRBV3-1 (or the pseudogene TRBV3-2) with TRBJ2-3, with D perhaps matching TRBD2 (5 bases). The V gene's germline CDR1 is LGHDT and CDR2 YNNKEL (reference sequence). Trimming took off 6 bases at V and 4 bases at J, with 17 bases between the two ends. This CDR3 comprises 15 residues. CDR3 nucleotide sequence: TGTGCCAGCAGTCTAGACCCCCGCGGGCCAGATACGCAGTATTTT. Translation: CASSLDPRGPDTQYF.

This chain joins TRBV9 and TRBJ2-2; D is unresolved. CDR1 and CDR2 from the germline V gene are SGDLS and YYNGEE. This CDR3 comprises 15 residues. V gave up 2 bases and J gave up 5 bases, with 13 bases separating them. The DNA of the CDR3 is TGTGCCAGCAGCGTGCCTGGTCGAGCAACCGGGGAGCTGTTTTTT. Amino acids: CASSVPGRATGELFF.

This clone was seen only once. Other nucleotide sequences in the sample specify the same CDR3. The chain uses TRBV29-1 and TRBJ1-3; TRBD1 aligns across 7 bases. The germline V gene encodes CDR1 SQVTM and CDR2 ANQGSEA. The junction had 3 bases not matched to a gene; V was cut back by 4 bases and J by 0 bases. The CDR3 spans 14 residues. The CDR3, as DNA: TGCAGCGTTGGACAGGGAGGCTCTGGAAACACCATATATTTT. Translation gives CSVGQGGSGNTIYF. The full variable domain, in which reference TRBV29-1 and TRBJ1-3 provide the parts outside the CDR3, is SAVISQKPSRDICQRGTSLTIQCQVDSQVTMMFWYRQQPGQSLTLIATANQGSEATYESGFVIDKFPISRPNLTFSTLTVSNMSPEDSSIYLCSVGQGGSGNTIYFGEGSWLTVV.

This chain uses TRBV18 with TRBJ2-5; no clear D gene. The CDR3 extends over 16 amino acids. Trimming took off 2 bases at V and 5 bases at J, with 18 bases between the two ends. Germline CDR1 and CDR2: KGHSH and LQKENI. DNA for the CDR3: TGTGCCAGCTCACCATTTTACTCGGTCTCCGAGGAGACCCAGTACTTC. As protein: CASSPFYSVSEETQYF.